This T cell receptor (beta chain) derives from a study of T cell responses to AZD1222 COVID-19 vaccine. Findings and limits, study-wide: Repertoire sampling was restricted to post-peak T cell response timepoints. Nearly half of the spike-specific TCRs reportedly recognize variant regions that carry no mutations. Baseline antibody screening turned up just six or seven seropositive AZD1222 recipients. Females outnumbered males among donors, who were mostly white British; clonal diversity was possibly underestimated.

Assay: immunoSEQ multiplex PCR; the TCRdb copy retains only in-frame clones and omits some. The table lists 120,000 or so clones, over 75% of them singletons. For this clone: Its antigen remains unknown.

The CDR3 totals 16 residues. Germline values: CDR1 MNHEY, CDR2 SMNVEV (reference sequence). The V segment lost 5 bases and the J segment 5 bases; nucleotides outside the gene matches: 13. The V gene is TRBV27, the J gene TRBJ2-5; 8 bases map to TRBD1. The source is an adult in good health. The sequencing here drew on peripheral blood, taken on day 0 of AZD1222 vaccination. In DNA, the CDR3 is TGTGCCAGCAGTCGAATAAGGACAGGGCTCGTGGAGACCCAGTACTTC. This gives the protein CASSRIRTGLVETQYF.